The 22 T cell receptor beta chains presented below share a single source sample, sequenced in a study of blood T cells in healthy people across ages. A J-beta primer mix and a sample-barcoded 5' primer were used in a second PCR of roughly 6 to 11 cycles. A single record per CDR3 protein comes from TCRdb applying MiXCR to the 5' RACE reads. The table records fewer than 900,000 distinct CDR3 sequences, over 45% of them present only once. Source material: blood. These receptors were obtained from a woman aged 60-70 years in good health.

The rearrangement joins TRBV28 to TRBJ1-4; D not certain. Germline V CDR1 and CDR2: MDHEN, SYDVKM. Trimming pared 8 bases from V and 6 bases from J, leaving 13 bases between. This CDR3 is 13 amino acids long. CDR3 coding DNA: TGTGCCAGCCGCACATCGGTATATGAAAAACTGTTTTTT. It yields the protein CASRTSVYEKLFF.

A single count supports this clonotype. This sequence joins TRBV11-1 and TRBJ2-7, with D perhaps matching TRBD1 or TRBD2 (5 bases each). Per germline, CDR1 SGHAT and CDR2 FQDESV (reference sequence). Trimming removed 1 base at V and 7 bases at J, with 17 bases between. CDR3 size: 15 residues. The CDR3 sequence: CASSLVGDPHNEQYF. DNA of the CDR3: TGTGCCAGCAGCTTAGTCGGGGACCCCCACAATGAGCAGTACTTC.

J is TRBJ2-1 and V is TRBV4-2, with 7 bases identical to TRBD2. Per the germline V gene, CDR1 is LGHNA and CDR2 is YNFKEQ. This CDR3 region has 14 residues. The trim removed 3 bases at V and 15 bases at J, leaving 14 bases unmatched. CDR3 DNA sequence: TGTGCCAGCAGCCAGGCAACATCTAGCGGCGGGCGGTTCTTC. Protein product: CASSQATSSGGRFF.

Turning to this clonotype: A much larger clone lies a single base off, so this may be a read error. This chain uses TRBV7-3 with TRBJ1-6, with D possibly matching TRBD1 (6 bases). The germline gives CDR1 SGHTA, CDR2 FQGTGA. V shed 4 bases and J shed 8 bases, with 9 bases lying between them. The CDR3 is made up of 13 amino acids. The CDR3 DNA reads TGTGCCAGCAGCTGGGGGGCAGATTCACCCCTCCACTTT. The encoded protein is CASSWGADSPLHF.

The chain carries TRBV20-1 and TRBJ1-4; 7 nucleotides match TRBD1. This CDR3 contains 14 residues. The ends lost 5 bases at V and 1 base at J; junction bases unmatched: 4. From germline, CDR1 is DFQATT and CDR2 SNEGSKA (reference sequence). The CDR3 region has the DNA TGCAGTGCTGAACGACAGGGAACTAATGAAAAACTGTTTTTT. This codes for CSAERQGTNEKLFF.

This clonotype turned up a few times. The V gene is TRBV20-1, the J gene TRBJ2-3, with D perhaps matching TRBD1 (6 bases). The CDR3 sequence is 15 residues long. Trimming removed 3 bases from V and 4 bases from J, with 17 bases in between. CDR1 and CDR2 (germline): DFQATT, SNEGSKA (reference sequence). CDR3 sequence: CSASSGTTHADTQYF. The CDR3 DNA sequence: TGCAGTGCTAGCTCCGGGACAACCCATGCAGATACGCAGTATTTT.

This clonotype was detected a few times. The rearrangement uses TRBV24-1 and TRBJ2-7; a weak D match, TRBD1 (5 bases). CDR3 length equals 16 residues. Germline CDR1 and CDR2: KGHDR and SFDVKD. V was clipped by 8 bases and J by 3 bases, with 22 bases between them. The CDR3 DNA is TGTGCCACCACCCTGATAGGACATCGTGGAAGCTACGAGCAGTACTTC. Its translation is CATTLIGHRGSYEQYF.

The chain uses TRBV28 and TRBJ1-6; maybe TRBD1 (5 bases). Looked up from germline, CDR1 is MDHEN and CDR2 is SYDVKM. This CDR3 spans 19 amino acids. V lost 2 bases to trimming and J lost 5 bases, with 22 bases between them. DNA for the CDR3: TGTGCCAGCAGTTTAGCCGCCCATAGACAGCCTTCCGATAATTCACCCCTCCACTTT. Translated: CASSLAAHRQPSDNSPLHF. The whole variable domain, remainder taken from reference TRBV28 and TRBJ1-6, is DVKVTQSSRYLVKRTGEKVFLECVQDMDHENMFWYRQDPGLGLRLIYFSYDVKMKEKGDIPEGYSVSREKKERFSLILESASTNQTSMYLCASSLAAHRQPSDNSPLHFGNGTRLTVT.

V and J are TRBV7-3 and TRBJ2-3; tentative D call: TRBD2 (7 bases). V lost 7 bases and J lost 2, with 13 bases in between. The CDR3 runs to 14 residues. Germline assignment: CDR1 SGHTA and CDR2 FQGTGA. As DNA, the CDR3 is TGTGCCAGCAAGGGGGGGAGGTCCACAGATACGCAGTATTTT. Protein: CASKGGRSTDTQYF.

The chain is built from TRBV7-8 and TRBJ2-1; 10 bases are shared with TRBD2. The CDR3 has 14 residues. J lost 10 bases, V lost 2 bases, and 5 bases had no gene match. CDR1 is SGHVS, CDR2 FQNEAQ, per germline. The CDR3 reads CASSLNSGRNEQFF. Written as DNA, the CDR3 is TGTGCCAGCAGCTTAAATAGCGGGAGGAACGAGCAGTTCTTC.

This chain uses TRBV27 with TRBJ2-4; D is unresolved. Germline values: CDR1 MNHEY, CDR2 SMNVEV (reference sequence). The V end was cut by 3 bases, the J end by 3 bases, with 15 bases between. The CDR3 has 16 amino acids. This CDR3 is CASSFTWALVKNIQYF. The CDR3 nucleotides are TGTGCCAGCAGTTTCACCTGGGCTCTGGTCAAAAACATTCAGTACTTC.

This clonotype showed up just a few times. The chain is built from TRBV4-3 and TRBJ2-5, with D perhaps given as TRBD1 or TRBD2 (5 bases each). This CDR3 is built from 12 residues. From germline, CDR1 is LGHNA and CDR2 YSLEER. Deletions cut 8 bases from V and 5 bases from J, with 12 bases between. The CDR3 is CASSGTGETQYF. Written as DNA, the CDR3 is TGCGCCAGCTCAGGGACGGGCGAGACCCAGTACTTC.

The V gene is TRBV19, the J gene TRBJ1-1, with 10 bases that match TRBD1. Germline V gene data show CDR1 as LNHDA and CDR2 as SQIVND (reference sequence). J gave up 8 bases and V 1 base, and 7 bases lay outside the gene matches. CDR3 length: 15 residues. CDR3 in amino acids: CASSIAGQGGNEAFF. The CDR3 DNA reads as TGTGCCAGTAGTATAGCAGGACAGGGGGGAAACGAAGCTTTCTTT.

J is TRBJ2-7 and V is TRBV7-2; 8 bases fit TRBD1. CDR1 is SGHTA, CDR2 FQGNSA, per germline. V was clipped by 2 bases and J by 12 bases; unmatched bases: 12. The CDR3 runs 14 residues. CDR3 nucleotides: TGTGCCAGCAGCTTACTCGGACAGGGAGAAGGGCGGTACTTC. Its protein is CASSLLGQGEGRYF.

This clonotype was seen once. At one end the junction does not follow the germline gene, possibly because of a read error. The genes are TRBV14 and TRBJ2-3; 7 bases are a match to TRBD1. CDR3 size: 14 residues. The V gene's germline CDR1 is SGHDN and CDR2 FVKESK. Here the CDR3 reads CAGSLGQLTDTQYF. DNA of the CDR3: TGTGCCGGCAGCCTGGGACAGCTCACAGATACGCAGTATTTT.

The genes are TRBV14 and TRBJ2-1; TRBD2 matches at 12 bases. Germline CDR1 reads SGHDN; CDR2 reads FVKESK. This CDR3 has 15 residues. With V trimmed by 4 bases and J by 10 bases, 8 bases remained unmatched. The CDR3 DNA reads TGTGCCAGCAGCCGGCGACTAGCGGGAGTGAACGAGCAGTTCTTC. Protein: CASSRRLAGVNEQFF.

The genes are TRBV4-1 and TRBJ2-5; D not certain. Germline-derived CDR1 and CDR2 are MGHRA and YSYEKL. V lost 0 bases to trimming and J lost 11 bases, with 13 bases between them. The CDR3 extends over 13 amino acids. CDR3 protein: CASSQDRKPEQYF. The CDR3 DNA reads as TGCGCCAGCAGCCAAGATCGGAAACCAGAGCAGTACTTC.

This chain joins TRBV25-1 and TRBJ2-1; 14 bases agree with TRBD2. With the DNA end fitting TRBJ2-7 better, the J assignment may be wrong. The CDR3 is 16 residues long. Germline CDR1 is MGHDK and CDR2 is SYGVNS. In DNA form, the CDR3 reads TGTGCCAGCTCTTCGACTAGCGGGAGGGGGTACAATGAGCAGTACTTC. Protein product: CASSSTSGRGYNEQYF.

A few counts support this clonotype. The rearrangement joins TRBV7-3 to TRBJ2-7; D may be TRBD1 (5 bases). Germline V gene sequence: CDR1 SGHTA, CDR2 FQGTGA. The CDR3 loop spans 14 amino acids. V was cut by 4 bases and J by 9 bases, with 19 bases left in between. The DNA for the CDR3 is TGTGCCAGCAGCTCCTGGGGCATGGGGTTTAGGCAGTACTTC. Protein sequence: CASSSWGMGFRQYF.

The rearrangement links TRBV7-9 to TRBJ2-1; D is unclear. V was cut by 6 bases and J by 1 base, with 10 bases left in between. There are 14 residues in the CDR3. Per germline, CDR1 SEHNR and CDR2 FQNEAQ (reference sequence). CDR3 nucleotides: TGTGCCAGCAGGGACCATAATTCCTACAATGAGCAGTTCTTC. It yields the protein CASRDHNSYNEQFF.

The chain links TRBV19 to TRBJ2-6, with D perhaps TRBD1 or TRBD2 (6 bases each). From germline, CDR1 is LNHDA and CDR2 SQIVND (reference sequence). There are 14 residues in the CDR3. Trimming removed 8 bases at V and 7 bases at J, with 15 bases between. In DNA form, the CDR3 reads TGTGCCAGTGAACGGGGGCAAGGAGCCAACGTCCTGACTTTC. It encodes CASERGQGANVLTF.

In its sample, this clonotype was seen a few times. For the CDR3, the DNA is TGTGCCAGCAGCCAGGGGCAAGGGGCGCGCCCCAACAATGAGCAGTTCTTC. Its protein product is CASSQGQGARPNNEQFF. This sequence joins TRBV4-2 and TRBJ2-1; a possible D gene is TRBD1 (5 bases). The CDR3 has 17 amino acids. The V end lost 3 bases, the J end lost 5 bases, and 20 bases lay between the germline ends. Germline V lookup: CDR1 LGHNA, CDR2 YNFKEQ.